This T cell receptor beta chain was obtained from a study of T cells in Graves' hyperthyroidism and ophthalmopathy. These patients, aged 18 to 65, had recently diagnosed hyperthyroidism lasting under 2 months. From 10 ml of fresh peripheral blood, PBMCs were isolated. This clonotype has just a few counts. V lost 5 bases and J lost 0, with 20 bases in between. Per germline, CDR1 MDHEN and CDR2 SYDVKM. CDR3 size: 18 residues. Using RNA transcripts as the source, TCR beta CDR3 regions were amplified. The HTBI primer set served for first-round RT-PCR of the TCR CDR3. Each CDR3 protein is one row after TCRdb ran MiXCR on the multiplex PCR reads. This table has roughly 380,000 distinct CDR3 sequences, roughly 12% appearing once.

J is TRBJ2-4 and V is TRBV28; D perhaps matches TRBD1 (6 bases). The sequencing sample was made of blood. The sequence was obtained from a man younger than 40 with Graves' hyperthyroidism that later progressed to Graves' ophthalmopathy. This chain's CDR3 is CASSPPGQGPLAKNIQYF. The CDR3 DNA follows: TGTGCCAGCAGTCCGCCGGGACAAGGCCCACTAGCCAAAAACATTCAGTACTTC. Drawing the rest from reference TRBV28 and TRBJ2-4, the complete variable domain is DVKVTQSSRYLVKRTGEKVFLECVQDMDHENMFWYRQDPGLGLRLIYFSYDVKMKEKGDIPEGYSVSREKKERFSLILESASTNQTSMYLCASSPPGQGPLAKNIQYFGAGTRLSVL.